This paragraph reports one T cell receptor beta chain. The antigen it recognizes is unknown. No base qualities exist here, and no much larger clone lies one base off it. TCRbeta CDR3 regions were amplified from genomic DNA using the immunoSEQ Assay, a bias-controlled multiplex PCR. The authors processed their data as follows. The number of nucleated cells in each sample was estimated by amplification of reference gene primers within the assay. Sequence reads were collapsed and filtered to measure the absolute abundance of every unique TCRbeta CDR3 rearrangement. Productive Simpson clonality was computed per sample as the square root of Simpson's diversity index over productive rearrangements. In TCRdb, the immuneACCESS table is reduced to in-frame sequences with V and J assigned. These tables do not hold every clone; where another copy was compared, an unresolved V gene accounts for under half, and the others remain unexplained. The D gene and trimming were derived from the DNA, and the V and J assignments and clone size from that table. The sample includes over 10,000 clones, with 86% observed a single time. The top ten clonotypes cover roughly 51% of the sample.

This specimen belongs to a study of blood T cell repertoires in COVID-19 (TCRdb year 2020). In terms of the full investigation: The collaborator samples originated in the United States, Italy and Spain and spanned the acute and convalescent phases of COVID-19. The dataset comprised deeply sampled blood TCRbeta repertoires from subjects exposed to, actively infected with, or recovered from COVID-19. The samples were drawn from two sources: the first 160 participants of the ongoing ImmuneRACE study, and some 1,300 subjects contributed by 6 global collaborators. The prospective study material was composed of cDNA or gDNA derived from T cells, B-cell-depleted T cells, or PBMCs. Where available, HLA class I and class II types were obtained from metadata supplied by the sample provider rather than from assay-based typing. A freely available public database, intended as a resource for researchers studying the immune response to SARS-CoV-2, is where the repertoires were released. Nearly every sample came with metadata listing a de-identified subject ID, COVID-19 status, age in years and sex.

CDR1 and CDR2 are read off the germline V gene as SGHTS and YDEGEE. Trimming takes 5 bases from V and 3 bases from J, and the germline ends sit 30 bases apart. Counted from cysteine to phenylalanine, this CDR3 has 19 amino acids. Only the CDR3 DNA stays, 57 bases, in frame from base 1. Study-level results and caveats: Clinical and demographic metadata were provided uncurated, with the amount varying by source and participant.

Each collaborating institution followed its own protocols to collect whole blood in K2EDTA tubes. For TCRbeta analysis, collaborators shipped samples in one of three forms: frozen whole blood, isolated PBMCs, or DNA extracted from either of those sample types. This receptor was taken from an elderly man with acute or convalescent COVID-19. The sequence links TRBV5-8 to TRBJ2-7; possibly the D gene is TRBD2, per 6 matching bases. Material for sequencing was peripheral blood. The CDR3 reads as follows: CASRRPGLLYPIRIYEQYF. At the DNA level, the sequence is TGTGCCAGCAGGCGACCGGGACTTTTGTACCCCATCAGGATCTACGAGCAGTACTTC.